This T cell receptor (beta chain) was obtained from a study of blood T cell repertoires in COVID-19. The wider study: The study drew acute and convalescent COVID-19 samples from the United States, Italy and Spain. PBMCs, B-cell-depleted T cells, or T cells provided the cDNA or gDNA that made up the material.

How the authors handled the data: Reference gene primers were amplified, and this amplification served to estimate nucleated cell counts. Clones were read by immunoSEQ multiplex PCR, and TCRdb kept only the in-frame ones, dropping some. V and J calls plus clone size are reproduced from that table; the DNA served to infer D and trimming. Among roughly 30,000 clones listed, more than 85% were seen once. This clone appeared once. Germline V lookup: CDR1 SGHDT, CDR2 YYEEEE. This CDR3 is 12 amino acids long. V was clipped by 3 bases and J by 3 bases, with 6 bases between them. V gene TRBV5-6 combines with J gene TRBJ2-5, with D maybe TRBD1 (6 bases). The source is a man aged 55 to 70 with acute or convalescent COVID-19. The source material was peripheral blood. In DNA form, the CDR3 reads TGTGCCAGCAGCTGGACAGAAGAGACCCAGTACTTC. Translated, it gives CASSWTEETQYF.